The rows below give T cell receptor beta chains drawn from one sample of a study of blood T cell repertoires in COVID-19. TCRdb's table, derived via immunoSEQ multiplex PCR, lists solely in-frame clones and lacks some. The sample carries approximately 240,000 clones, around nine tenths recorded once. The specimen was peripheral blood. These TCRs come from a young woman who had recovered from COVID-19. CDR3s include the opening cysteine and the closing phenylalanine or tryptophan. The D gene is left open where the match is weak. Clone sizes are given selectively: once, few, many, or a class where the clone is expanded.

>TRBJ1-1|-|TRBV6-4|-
CASSDLQGSGKRGTEAFF
TGTGCCAGCAGTGATCTACAGGGCAGCGGTAAACGTGGGACTGAAGCTTTCTTT
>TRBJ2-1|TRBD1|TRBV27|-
CASSLYWGQGYNEQFF
TGTGCCAGCAGTTTATATTGGGGACAGGGGTACAATGAGCAGTTCTTC
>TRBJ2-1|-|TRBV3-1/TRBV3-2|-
CASSRTFSYNEQFF
TGTGCCAGCAGCCGGACATTCTCCTACAATGAGCAGTTCTTC
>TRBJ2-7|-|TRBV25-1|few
CASSAFDKYEQYF
TGTGCCAGCAGTGCATTTGACAAGTACGAGCAGTACTTC
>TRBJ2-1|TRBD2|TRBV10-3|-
CAISTSGYNEQFF
TGTGCCATCAGTACTAGCGGTTACAATGAGCAGTTCTTC
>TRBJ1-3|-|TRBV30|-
CAWRQAQDTIYF
TGTGCCTGGCGACAGGCGCAGGACACCATATATTTT
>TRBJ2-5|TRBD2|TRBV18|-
CASSPQREGETQYF
TGTGCCAGCTCACCACAGCGGGAGGGTGAGACCCAGTACTTC
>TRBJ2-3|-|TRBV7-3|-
CASSLGGAGSDTQYF
TGTGCCAGCAGCCTCGGTGGGGCGGGATCAGATACGCAGTATTTT
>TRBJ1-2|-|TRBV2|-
CASIDGGAPPNYGYTF
TGTGCCAGCATAGATGGAGGGGCCCCACCTAACTATGGCTACACCTTC
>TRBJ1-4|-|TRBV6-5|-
CASSPQDRYEKLFF
TGTGCCAGCAGTCCACAGGATCGGTATGAAAAACTGTTTTTT
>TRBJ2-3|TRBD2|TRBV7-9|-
CASSDSPSWGLGADTQYF
TGTGCCAGCAGCGATTCGCCGTCATGGGGACTAGGGGCAGATACGCAGTATTTT